The 15 T cell receptor beta chains below come from one sample, sequenced in a study of human T cells and chemical hapten exposure (dated by TCRdb to about 2021). The library was produced with RACE. The reads were generated on a NextSeq 500. TCRdb reanalyzed the raw reads on its own, using fastp at Q25 for trimming and MiXCR for clone calling, and kept in-frame beta chains. When rows share a CDR3 protein, they turn into one entry using the most common DNA and genes. In this sample the table shows some 65,000 distinct CDR3 sequences, roughly 6.1% of which occur a single time. Jointly, the top ten make up around 3.4% of the sample. In the paper's terms, the time point label means: healthy volunteer bleed at 6 weeks. Total RNA was extracted from unfractionated whole blood that had been collected in Tempus Blood RNA tubes. The sequencing sample was made of whole blood. Receptors originate from a female donor in good health. Some clones in this sample may be carry-over from other donors' samples.

This clonotype was found a few times. The rearrangement uses TRBV7-2 and TRBJ2-7, with D perhaps matching TRBD2 (6 bases). The germline V and J ends were trimmed by 5 bases and 2 bases, with 13 bases remaining between them. CDR3 size: 14 residues. Germline V gene lookup returns CDR1 SGHTA and CDR2 FQGNSA. Here the CDR3 DNA reads TGTGCCAGCAGCCCGCTGGGACTTACCTACGAGCAGTACTTC. Its protein is CASSPLGLTYEQYF.

V usage is TRBV10-3 and J usage is TRBJ2-7; weak D call: TRBD1 (6 bases). Per germline, CDR1 ENHRY and CDR2 SYGVKD. Trimming removed 6 bases at V and 0 bases at J, with 15 bases between. This CDR3 is built from 15 residues. The CDR3 is CAISLEGDGSYEQYF. CDR3 DNA: TGTGCCATCAGCCTCGAGGGGGACGGCTCCTACGAGCAGTACTTC.

At least ten counts were recorded for this clonotype. The rearrangement links TRBV11-1 to TRBJ1-4; 7 bases match TRBD1. The CDR3 spans 13 residues. CDR1 SGHAT and CDR2 FQDESV come from the germline V gene (reference sequence). V was pared by 3 bases and J by 10 bases, with 5 bases of the junction left unmatched. CDR3 sequence reads: CASSFDRDGKLFF. As DNA, the CDR3 is TGTGCCAGCAGCTTCGACAGGGATGGAAAACTGTTTTTT.

This clonotype was detected ten times or more. V usage is TRBV7-3 and J usage is TRBJ2-5; D not resolved. CDR1 SGHTA and CDR2 FQGTGA come from the germline V gene. V was clipped by 1 base and J by 1 base, with 1 base between them. The CDR3 is 12 amino acids. Written as DNA, the CDR3 is TGTGCCAGCAGCTTAATCCAAGAGACCCAGTACTTC. It specifies CASSLIQETQYF.

This clonotype was observed at least ten times. V is TRBV10-1 and J is TRBJ2-2; D is unclear. The V gene lost 8 bases and the J gene lost 4 bases, with 11 bases spanning the gap. There are 13 residues in the CDR3. Per germline, CDR1 WNHNN and CDR2 SYGVQD (reference sequence). The CDR3 nucleotides are TGCGCCAGCCAAGCCCCGGGCACCGGGGAGCTGTTTTTT. This codes for CASQAPGTGELFF.

Many counts were recorded for this clonotype. The chain has TRBV27 and TRBJ2-5; D unresolved. The CDR3 consists of 15 residues. Germline CDR1 reads MNHEY; CDR2 reads SMNVEV (reference sequence). Trimming removed 0 bases from V and 2 bases from J, with 10 bases in between. CDR3 residues: CASSLSWGIQETQYF. The CDR3, as DNA: TGTGCCAGCAGTTTATCATGGGGTATTCAAGAGACCCAGTACTTC.

The chain combines TRBV28 with TRBJ2-7, with D perhaps matching TRBD2 (6 bases). CDR1 and CDR2 from the germline V gene are MDHEN and SYDVKM. The CDR3 is 13 amino acids. V lost 3 bases to trimming and J lost 6 bases, with 12 bases between them. The DNA of the CDR3 is TGTGCCAGCAGTTTTGAGCGGGTGCGCGAGCAGTACTTC. It codes for CASSFERVREQYF.

Ten or more counts support this clonotype. This chain links TRBV4-2 with TRBJ2-4, with TRBD2 matching over 14 bases. After removal of 4 bases from V and 4 bases from J, the junction contained 12 bases not matched to a gene. Germline loops: CDR1 LGHNA, CDR2 YNFKEQ. This CDR3 spans 19 amino acids. The CDR3 DNA is TGTGCCAGCAGCCGGTCGGGACTAGCGGGAGATGGTGTGAAAAACATTCAGTACTTC. Protein sequence: CASSRSGLAGDGVKNIQYF.

This chain links TRBV28 with TRBJ1-1; TRBD1 matches 7 bases. Germline V gene data show CDR1 as MDHEN and CDR2 as SYDVKM. The CDR3 is 12 amino acids. V was clipped by 4 bases and J by 11 bases; unmatched bases: 7. The CDR3 loop is CASSSKGARAFF. The CDR3 DNA reads as TGTGCCAGCAGTTCAAAGGGGGCGCGGGCTTTCTTT. Supplemented by reference TRBV28 and TRBJ1-1, the full variable domain reads DVKVTQSSRYLVKRTGEKVFLECVQDMDHENMFWYRQDPGLGLRLIYFSYDVKMKEKGDIPEGYSVSREKKERFSLILESASTNQTSMYLCASSSKGARAFFGQGTRLTVV.

The V call is TRBV28, the J call TRBJ2-5; 11 nucleotides match TRBD1. V gave up 8 bases and J gave up 3 bases; unmatched junction bases: 11. This CDR3 region has 16 residues. Germline V gene lookup returns CDR1 MDHEN and CDR2 SYDVKM. The CDR3 sequence is CASQTLGQGVKETQYF. The CDR3 coding sequence is TGTGCCAGCCAAACCTTGGGACAGGGGGTAAAAGAGACCCAGTACTTC.

In its sample, this clonotype was seen many times. The chain employs TRBV5-4 and TRBJ2-3, with D hard to call. V was shortened by 0 bases and J by 5 bases, with 13 bases between the two germline ends. Germline V gene sequence: CDR1 SGHNT, CDR2 YYREEE (reference sequence). The length of the CDR3 is 15 residues. The CDR3 here is CASSLEWAGGDTQYF. In DNA, the CDR3 is TGTGCCAGCAGCTTGGAGTGGGCCGGTGGAGATACGCAGTATTTT.

The chain links TRBV20-1 to TRBJ2-6, with D unclear. The CDR3 extends over 14 amino acids. V gave up 3 bases and J gave up 0 bases, with 6 bases separating them. Germline V gene data show CDR1 as DFQATT and CDR2 as SNEGSKA (reference sequence). CDR3 nucleotide sequence: TGCAGTGCTAGGGCCACCTCTGGGGCCAACGTCCTGACTTTC. Amino acid sequence: CSARATSGANVLTF.

This clonotype was found a few times. V and J are TRBV28 and TRBJ2-3; D not resolved. The V gene lost 6 bases and the J gene lost 0 bases, with 16 bases spanning the gap. Germline values: CDR1 MDHEN, CDR2 SYDVKM. The CDR3 is made up of 16 amino acids. As DNA, the CDR3 is TGTGCCAGCAGCGCCTACCTCCCATCTAGCACAGATACGCAGTATTTT. It codes for CASSAYLPSSTDTQYF.

This chain connects TRBV12-3 or TRBV12-4 to TRBJ2-7, with a weak D call TRBD2 (5 bases). The CDR3 is 13 amino acids. The V end lost 2 bases, the J end lost 4 bases, and 9 bases lay between the germline ends. The CDR3 DNA is TGTGCCAGCAGTTTAATGGAGGTTTACGAGCAGTACTTC. It specifies CASSLMEVYEQYF.

A few counts support this clonotype. The chain joins TRBV28 to TRBJ2-3; D gene ambiguous. V dropped 7 bases and J dropped 1 base, with 9 bases sitting between them. Germline V CDR1 and CDR2: MDHEN, SYDVKM. The CDR3 sequence is 13 residues long. This CDR3 is CASNYGRTDTQYF. CDR3 nucleotides: TGTGCCAGCAATTACGGACGCACAGATACGCAGTATTTT.